The T cell receptor beta chain described here comes from a study of blood T cell repertoires in COVID-19. Study at large: Researchers got acute and convalescent COVID-19 samples from the United States, Italy and Spain.

Per the study methods: Scientists estimated how many nucleated cells there were by amplifying reference gene primers. TCRdb's copy holds only in-frame clones and misses some; the assay was immunoSEQ multiplex PCR. V, J and clone size reflect that table, while D and trimming were determined from the DNA. The profile shows around 220,000 clones, roughly 80% of them singletons. The CDR3 runs to 13 residues. Trimming left V 7 bases short and J 3 bases short, with 12 bases between. The germline V gene encodes CDR1 MNHEY and CDR2 SVGAGI. This rearrangement joins TRBV6-5 to TRBJ1-2, with D possibly being TRBD1 (6 bases). The sequenced sample consisted of peripheral blood. The source is a woman aged 80 or older with acute or convalescent COVID-19. CDR3: CASTQGQYYGYTF. Written as DNA, the CDR3 is TGTGCCAGCACCCAAGGACAGTACTATGGCTACACCTTC.